Listed below are T cell receptor beta chains from one sample, sequenced in a study of OX40 agonist ivuxolimab in advanced cancers. TCRdb's copy holds only in-frame clones and misses some; the assay was immunoSEQ multiplex PCR. The repertoire consists of around 58,000 clones, with more than 75% occurring once and the leading ten covering approximately 11%. The sequencing here drew on CD4+ or CD8+ T cells sorted from blood, taken in a trial of the OX40 agonist ivuxolimab. The receptors derive from an adult with an advanced solid tumor such as melanoma, head and neck, liver or kidney cancer. The CDR3 runs from the conserved cysteine through the conserved F or W. Each record gives: J gene, D gene, clone size, V gene, CDR3 protein, CDR3 DNA. The D gene is left open where the match is weak. The size field is filled for only some rows; it gives once, few, many or a size class.

j_gene: TRBJ1-5
d_gene: TRBD1
abundance: NA
v_gene: TRBV7-8
CDR3aa: CASSPGQGPQPQHF
CDR3nt: TGTGCCAGCAGTCCTGGACAGGGTCCCCAGCCCCAGCATTTT

j_gene: TRBJ2-1
d_gene: NA
abundance: NA
v_gene: TRBV2
CDR3aa: CASSDRGGAQHEQFF
CDR3nt: TGTGCCAGCAGTGACCGTGGGGGGGCCCAACATGAGCAGTTCTTC

j_gene: TRBJ2-7
d_gene: TRBD1
abundance: few
v_gene: TRBV6-5
CDR3aa: CASRQATGASYEQYF
CDR3nt: TGTGCCAGCAGACAAGCCACAGGGGCATCCTACGAGCAGTACTTC

j_gene: TRBJ1-5
d_gene: TRBD1
abundance: NA
v_gene: TRBV10-3
CDR3aa: CAIRGQYSNQPQHF
CDR3nt: TGTGCCATCAGGGGACAGTATAGCAATCAGCCCCAGCATTTT

j_gene: TRBJ2-7
d_gene: NA
abundance: NA
v_gene: TRBV4-3
CDR3aa: CASSQSSRGSYEQYF
CDR3nt: TGCGCCAGCAGCCAATCCTCACGGGGTAGTTACGAGCAGTACTTC

j_gene: TRBJ2-2
d_gene: NA
abundance: few
v_gene: TRBV6-5
CDR3aa: CASSSDRNTGELFF
CDR3nt: TGTGCCAGCAGCTCGGACAGAAACACCGGGGAGCTGTTTTTT

j_gene: TRBJ2-7
d_gene: TRBD1
abundance: NA
v_gene: TRBV5-8
CDR3aa: CASIRTGDSYEQYF
CDR3nt: TGTGCCAGCATCCGGACAGGGGACTCCTACGAGCAGTACTTC

j_gene: TRBJ2-7
d_gene: NA
abundance: few
v_gene: TRBV7-3
CDR3aa: CASSPGGHEQYF
CDR3nt: TGTGCCAGCAGCCCCGGGGGTCACGAGCAGTACTTC

j_gene: TRBJ2-7
d_gene: NA
abundance: once
v_gene: TRBV7-9
CDR3aa: CASSLQTAYEQYF
CDR3nt: TGTGCCAGCAGCCTACAAACAGCTTACGAGCAGTACTTC

j_gene: TRBJ1-6
d_gene: NA
abundance: NA
v_gene: TRBV6-5
CDR3aa: CASRPSGTINSPLHF
CDR3nt: TGTGCCAGCAGACCATCCGGGACCATAAATTCACCCCTCCACTTT

j_gene: TRBJ1-5
d_gene: NA
abundance: NA
v_gene: TRBV6-5
CDR3aa: CASNTGDTDQPQHF
CDR3nt: TGTGCCAGCAACACGGGGGACACTGATCAGCCCCAGCATTTT

j_gene: TRBJ2-1
d_gene: TRBD1
abundance: NA
v_gene: TRBV6-1
CDR3aa: CASSERDRYNEQFF
CDR3nt: TGTGCCAGCAGTGAAAGGGACAGGTACAATGAGCAGTTCTTC

j_gene: TRBJ2-7
d_gene: TRBD1
abundance: NA
v_gene: TRBV27
CDR3aa: CATSGGLGAEQYF
CDR3nt: TGTGCCACCTCAGGGGGCTTGGGGGCCGAGCAGTACTTC

j_gene: TRBJ2-7
d_gene: NA
abundance: NA
v_gene: TRBV6-6
CDR3aa: CASSPSSYEQYF
CDR3nt: TGTGCCAGCAGCCCTAGCTCCTACGAGCAGTACTTC

j_gene: TRBJ2-1
d_gene: TRBD1
abundance: once
v_gene: TRBV5-4
CDR3aa: CASADRAGNNEQFF
CDR3nt: TGTGCCAGCGCGGACAGGGCTGGTAACAATGAGCAGTTCTTC

j_gene: TRBJ2-1
d_gene: NA
abundance: NA
v_gene: TRBV19
CDR3aa: CASRQGWGYNEQFF
CDR3nt: TGTGCCAGTAGGCAAGGGTGGGGGTACAATGAGCAGTTCTTC

j_gene: TRBJ2-3
d_gene: NA
abundance: NA
v_gene: TRBV28
CDR3aa: CASSTGLRADTQYF
CDR3nt: TGTGCCAGCAGTACCGGGCTTCGAGCAGATACGCAGTATTTT

j_gene: TRBJ2-3
d_gene: NA
abundance: once
v_gene: TRBV29-1
CDR3aa: CSVSGQTTQYF
CDR3nt: TGCAGCGTCTCCGGACAGACTACGCAGTATTTT

j_gene: TRBJ1-6
d_gene: NA
abundance: NA
v_gene: TRBV5-4
CDR3aa: CASSLQGSYNSPLHF
CDR3nt: TGTGCCAGCAGCCTACAGGGCTCCTATAATTCACCCCTCCACTTT

j_gene: TRBJ1-2
d_gene: TRBD1
abundance: NA
v_gene: TRBV11-2
CDR3aa: CASSLGQTYGYTF
CDR3nt: TGTGCCAGCAGCTTGGGACAGACCTATGGCTACACCTTC

j_gene: TRBJ2-7
d_gene: TRBD1
abundance: NA
v_gene: TRBV10-1
CDR3aa: CASSTGTGHEQYF
CDR3nt: TGCGCCAGCAGTACCGGGACAGGGCACGAGCAGTACTTC

j_gene: TRBJ1-6
d_gene: TRBD1
abundance: NA
v_gene: TRBV27
CDR3aa: CASRTWTGGNSPLHF
CDR3nt: TGTGCCAGCAGGACATGGACAGGGGGCAATTCACCCCTCCACTTT

j_gene: TRBJ2-7
d_gene: NA
abundance: NA
v_gene: TRBV27
CDR3aa: CASSPVPSRSVVYEQYF
CDR3nt: TGTGCCAGCAGTCCGGTCCCCTCTAGGTCGGTCGTCTACGAGCAGTACTTC

j_gene: TRBJ2-7
d_gene: NA
abundance: once
v_gene: TRBV29-1
CDR3aa: CSAVSYEQYF
CDR3nt: TGCAGCGCCGTGTCCTACGAGCAGTACTTC

j_gene: TRBJ2-3
d_gene: NA
abundance: NA
v_gene: TRBV19
CDR3aa: CASSTKRSDTQYF
CDR3nt: TGTGCCAGTAGTACCAAACGGTCAGATACGCAGTATTTT

j_gene: TRBJ2-3
d_gene: TRBD1
abundance: NA
v_gene: TRBV6-8
CDR3aa: CASPGGHTDTQYF
CDR3nt: TGTGCCAGCCCAGGGGGCCACACAGATACGCAGTATTTT

j_gene: TRBJ2-5
d_gene: NA
abundance: once
v_gene: TRBV27
CDR3aa: CASSLSSGANPETQYF
CDR3nt: TGTGCCAGCAGTTTATCAAGTGGGGCTAACCCAGAGACCCAGTACTTC

j_gene: TRBJ1-2
d_gene: TRBD1
abundance: NA
v_gene: TRBV19
CDR3aa: CASSIDGQGSSPNYGYTF
CDR3nt: TGTGCCAGTAGTATAGACGGACAGGGGAGCAGTCCTAACTATGGCTACACCTTC

j_gene: TRBJ2-7
d_gene: NA
abundance: NA
v_gene: TRBV11-2
CDR3aa: CASSLAYEQYF
CDR3nt: TGTGCCAGCAGCTTAGCATACGAGCAGTACTTC

j_gene: TRBJ2-6
d_gene: NA
abundance: once
v_gene: TRBV2
CDR3aa: CAGKTEGAPGANVLTF
CDR3nt: TGTGCCGGGAAGACGGAGGGGGCACCTGGGGCCAACGTCCTGACTTTC

j_gene: TRBJ2-7
d_gene: NA
abundance: NA
v_gene: TRBV7-9
CDR3aa: CASSPGISYEQYF
CDR3nt: TGTGCCAGCAGCCCCGGGATCTCCTACGAGCAGTACTTC

j_gene: TRBJ1-3
d_gene: NA
abundance: NA
v_gene: TRBV21-1
CDR3aa: CASTPGTPSGNTIYF
CDR3nt: TGTGCCAGCACTCCCGGGACCCCCTCTGGAAACACCATATATTTT

j_gene: TRBJ1-2
d_gene: NA
abundance: NA
v_gene: TRBV29-1
CDR3aa: CSGVIEDGYTF
CDR3nt: TGCAGCGGGGTAATAGAGGATGGCTACACCTTC

j_gene: TRBJ2-1
d_gene: NA
abundance: NA
v_gene: TRBV25-1
CDR3aa: CASSVLGNEQFF
CDR3nt: TGTGCCAGCAGTGTCCTCGGCAATGAGCAGTTCTTC

j_gene: TRBJ2-7
d_gene: TRBD2
abundance: few
v_gene: TRBV6-5
CDR3aa: CASKLAGGTYEQYF
CDR3nt: TGTGCCAGCAAACTAGCGGGGGGAACCTACGAGCAGTACTTC

j_gene: TRBJ2-5
d_gene: TRBD1
abundance: NA
v_gene: TRBV7-3
CDR3aa: CASSLGTGQETQYF
CDR3nt: TGTGCCAGCAGCTTAGGGACAGGGCAAGAGACCCAGTACTTC

j_gene: TRBJ2-5
d_gene: NA
abundance: NA
v_gene: TRBV7-9
CDR3aa: CASTSGWGEGETQYF
CDR3nt: TGTGCCAGCACCTCAGGGTGGGGCGAGGGGGAGACCCAGTACTTC

j_gene: TRBJ1-2
d_gene: NA
abundance: few
v_gene: TRBV7-9
CDR3aa: CASSSQGVPDGYTF
CDR3nt: TGTGCCAGCAGCTCACAGGGAGTTCCGGATGGCTACACCTTC

j_gene: TRBJ2-2
d_gene: NA
abundance: NA
v_gene: TRBV4-3
CDR3aa: CASSTLLGGNTGELFF
CDR3nt: TGCGCCAGCAGCACTCTTCTTGGGGGGAACACCGGGGAGCTGTTTTTT

j_gene: TRBJ1-1
d_gene: NA
abundance: few
v_gene: TRBV28
CDR3aa: CASSVGEAFF
CDR3nt: TGTGCCAGCAGTGTAGGGGAAGCTTTCTTT

j_gene: TRBJ2-3
d_gene: NA
abundance: few
v_gene: TRBV7-9
CDR3aa: CASSTTDGTDTQYF
CDR3nt: TGTGCCAGCAGTACGACGGACGGCACAGATACGCAGTATTTT

j_gene: TRBJ1-2
d_gene: NA
abundance: once
v_gene: TRBV11-2
CDR3aa: CASSTQRAYGYTF
CDR3nt: TGTGCCAGCAGCACCCAAAGGGCCTATGGCTACACCTTC

j_gene: TRBJ1-2
d_gene: NA
abundance: NA
v_gene: TRBV6-5
CDR3aa: CASSYGGVSGYTF
CDR3nt: TGTGCCAGCAGTTACGGGGGGGTGTCTGGCTACACCTTC

j_gene: TRBJ1-5
d_gene: NA
abundance: once
v_gene: TRBV19
CDR3aa: CASSIFAAPNQPQHF
CDR3nt: TGTGCCAGTAGTATATTTGCAGCCCCCAATCAGCCCCAGCATTTT

j_gene: TRBJ1-2
d_gene: NA
abundance: NA
v_gene: TRBV7-2
CDR3aa: CASSFWDNYGYTF
CDR3nt: TGTGCCAGCAGCTTTTGGGACAACTATGGCTACACCTTC